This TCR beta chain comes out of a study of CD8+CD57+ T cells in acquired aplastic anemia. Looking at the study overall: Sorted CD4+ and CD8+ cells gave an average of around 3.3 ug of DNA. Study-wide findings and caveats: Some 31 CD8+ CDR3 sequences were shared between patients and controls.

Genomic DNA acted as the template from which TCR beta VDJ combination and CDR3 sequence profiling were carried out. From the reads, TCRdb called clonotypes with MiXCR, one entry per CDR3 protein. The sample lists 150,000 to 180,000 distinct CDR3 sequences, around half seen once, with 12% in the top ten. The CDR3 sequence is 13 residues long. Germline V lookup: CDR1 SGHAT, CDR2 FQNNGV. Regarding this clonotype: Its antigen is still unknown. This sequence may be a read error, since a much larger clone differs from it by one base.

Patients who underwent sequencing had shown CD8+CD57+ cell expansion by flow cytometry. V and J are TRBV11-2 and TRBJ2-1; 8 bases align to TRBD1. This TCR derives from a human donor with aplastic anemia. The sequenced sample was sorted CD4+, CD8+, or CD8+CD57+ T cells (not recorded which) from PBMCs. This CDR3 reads CVSSFGTGNEQFF. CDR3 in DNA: TGTGTCAGCAGCTTCGGGACAGGCAATGAGCAGTTCTTC.